This T cell receptor (beta chain) emerged from a study of shared clonotypes between healthy human individuals. Across the whole study: Aged 18 to 49, the donors were a couple of women and a few men. Findings of the study overall: It was the few donors that limited the genetic and exposure-history diversity represented.

With regard to this clone: What it recognizes is unknown.

It was about 210 ng DNA, 31,000 or so T cell genomes, that sorted-subset replicate PCRs used. Authors' analysis steps: ImmunoSEQ gave junction-only sequences without quality scores, so filtering differed. The data were produced by immunoSEQ multiplex PCR, yet TCRdb's version contains in-frame clones alone and is incomplete. The DNA gave D and trimming, while V, J and clone size come from that table. Here the sample spans more than 1,200,000 clones, 98% being singletons. The sequenced sample consisted of naive CD4+ T cells sorted from blood. Documented subset: CD45RA+ positively selected. The sequence came from a man aged 25 to 40 in good health.

The CDR3 here is CASSVPSFPFF. CDR3 coding DNA: TGTGCCAGCAGCGTCCCTAGCTTCCCATTCTTC. The V gene is TRBV11-1, the J gene TRBJ2-1, with a tentative D call TRBD2 (5 bases). The CDR3 consists of 11 residues. V was cut by 5 bases and J by 16 bases, with 15 bases left in between. Looked up from germline, CDR1 is SGHAT and CDR2 is FQDESV (reference sequence).